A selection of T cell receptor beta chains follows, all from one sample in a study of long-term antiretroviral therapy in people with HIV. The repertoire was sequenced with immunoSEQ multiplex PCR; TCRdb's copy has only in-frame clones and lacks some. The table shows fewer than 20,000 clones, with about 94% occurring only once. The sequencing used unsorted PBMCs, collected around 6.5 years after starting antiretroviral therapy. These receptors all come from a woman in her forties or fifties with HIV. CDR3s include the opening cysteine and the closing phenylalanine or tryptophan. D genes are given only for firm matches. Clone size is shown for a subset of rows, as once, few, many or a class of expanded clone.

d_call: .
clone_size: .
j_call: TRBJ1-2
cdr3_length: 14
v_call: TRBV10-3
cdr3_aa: CAISDGQTINGYTF
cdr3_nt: TGTGCCATCAGTGACGGACAGACGATCAATGGCTACACCTTC

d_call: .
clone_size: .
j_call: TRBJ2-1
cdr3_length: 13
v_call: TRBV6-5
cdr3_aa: CASSYSGANEQFF
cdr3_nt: TGTGCCAGCAGTTACTCGGGAGCCAATGAGCAGTTCTTC

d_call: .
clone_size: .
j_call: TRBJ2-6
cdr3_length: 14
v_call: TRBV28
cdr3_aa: CASSPPSGANVLTF
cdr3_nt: TGTGCCAGCAGTCCTCCCTCAGGGGCCAACGTCCTGACTTTC

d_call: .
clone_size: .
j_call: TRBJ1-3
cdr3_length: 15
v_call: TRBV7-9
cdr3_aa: CASSLGGSSGNTIYF
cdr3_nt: TGTGCCAGCAGCTTAGGTGGAAGCTCTGGAAACACCATATATTTT

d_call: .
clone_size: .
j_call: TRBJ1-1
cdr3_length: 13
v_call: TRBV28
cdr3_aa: CASTDSVNTEAFF
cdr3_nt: TGTGCCAGCACGGACAGTGTGAACACTGAAGCTTTCTTT

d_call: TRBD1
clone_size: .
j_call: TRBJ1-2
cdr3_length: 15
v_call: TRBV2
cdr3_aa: CASRREAGTGSSYTF
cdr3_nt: TGTGCCAGCAGAAGGGAGGCCGGGACAGGGTCAAGCTACACCTTC

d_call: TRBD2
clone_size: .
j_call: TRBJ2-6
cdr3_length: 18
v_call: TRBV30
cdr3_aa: CAWSDRLAGSSGANVLTF
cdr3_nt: TGTGCCTGGAGTGACAGACTAGCGGGGAGCTCTGGGGCCAACGTCCTGACTTTC

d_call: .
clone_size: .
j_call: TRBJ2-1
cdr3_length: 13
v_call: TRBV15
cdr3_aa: CATSVGGYNEQFF
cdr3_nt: TGTGCCACCAGCGTAGGGGGTTACAATGAGCAGTTCTTC

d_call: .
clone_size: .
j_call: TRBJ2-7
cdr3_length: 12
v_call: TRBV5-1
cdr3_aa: CASSPSSYEQYF
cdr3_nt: TGCGCCAGCAGTCCAAGCTCCTACGAGCAGTACTTC

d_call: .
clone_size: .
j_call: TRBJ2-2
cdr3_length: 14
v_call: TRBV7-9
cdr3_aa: CASNSVSNTGELFF
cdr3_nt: TGTGCCAGCAACTCGGTCTCGAACACCGGGGAGCTGTTTTTT

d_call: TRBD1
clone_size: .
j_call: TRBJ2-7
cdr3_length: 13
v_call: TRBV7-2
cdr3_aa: CASSLADRGEQYF
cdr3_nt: TGTGCCAGCAGCTTAGCCGACAGGGGCGAGCAGTACTTC

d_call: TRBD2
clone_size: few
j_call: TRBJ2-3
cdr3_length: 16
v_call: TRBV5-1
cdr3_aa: CASSYELAGATDTQYF
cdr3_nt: TGCGCCAGCAGCTATGAACTAGCGGGAGCAACAGATACGCAGTATTTT

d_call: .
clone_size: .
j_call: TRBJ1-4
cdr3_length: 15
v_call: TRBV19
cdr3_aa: CASSSSQGWEEKLFF
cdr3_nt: TGTGCCAGTAGTAGTTCACAGGGTTGGGAGGAAAAACTGTTTTTT

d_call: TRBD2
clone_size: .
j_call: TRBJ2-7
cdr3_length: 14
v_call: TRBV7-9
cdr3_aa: CASSAPGLAGGMYF
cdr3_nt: TGTGCCAGCAGCGCCCCGGGACTAGCGGGAGGAATGTACTTC

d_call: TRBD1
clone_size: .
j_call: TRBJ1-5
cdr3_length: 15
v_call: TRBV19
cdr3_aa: CASTPAQGDNQPQHF
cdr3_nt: TGTGCCAGTACCCCCGCACAGGGGGACAATCAGCCCCAGCATTTT

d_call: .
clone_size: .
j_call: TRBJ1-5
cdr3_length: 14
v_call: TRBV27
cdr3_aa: CASNPSGGYQPQHF
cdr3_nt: TGTGCCAGCAACCCTTCGGGGGGTTATCAGCCCCAGCATTTT

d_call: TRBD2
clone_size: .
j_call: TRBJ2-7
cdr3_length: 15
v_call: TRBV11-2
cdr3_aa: CASSATSGSSYEQYF
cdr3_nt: TGTGCCAGCAGCGCGACTAGCGGAAGCTCCTACGAGCAGTACTTC

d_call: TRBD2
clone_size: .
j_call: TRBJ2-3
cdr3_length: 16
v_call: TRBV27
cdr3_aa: CASSFWPSGSTDTQYF
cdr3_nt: TGTGCCAGCAGTTTCTGGCCTAGCGGGAGCACAGATACGCAGTATTTT

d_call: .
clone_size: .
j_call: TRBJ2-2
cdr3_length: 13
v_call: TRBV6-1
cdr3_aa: CASSEASGGELFF
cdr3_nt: TGTGCCAGCAGTGAAGCATCGGGCGGGGAGCTGTTTTTT

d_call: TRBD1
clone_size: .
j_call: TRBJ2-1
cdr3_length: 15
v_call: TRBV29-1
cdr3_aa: CSVPTLGQGDNEQFF
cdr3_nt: TGCAGCGTCCCTACCCTAGGACAGGGAGACAATGAGCAGTTCTTC

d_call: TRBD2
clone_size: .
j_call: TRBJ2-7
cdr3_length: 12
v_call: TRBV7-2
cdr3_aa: CASSPGRYEQYF
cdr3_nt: TGTGCCAGCAGCCCCGGGAGGTACGAGCAGTACTTC

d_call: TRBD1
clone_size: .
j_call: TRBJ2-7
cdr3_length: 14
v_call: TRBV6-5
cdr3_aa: CASSTQGYSYEQYF
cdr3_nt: TGTGCCAGCAGTACACAGGGGTACTCCTACGAGCAGTACTTC

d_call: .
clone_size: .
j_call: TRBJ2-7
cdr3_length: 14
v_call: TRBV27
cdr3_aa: CASSLTSSSYEQYF
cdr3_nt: TGTGCCAGCAGTCTCACTAGCAGCTCCTACGAGCAGTACTTC

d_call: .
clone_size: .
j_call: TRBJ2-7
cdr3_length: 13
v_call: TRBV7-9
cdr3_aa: CASHSRDSGEQYF
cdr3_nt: TGTGCCAGCCATTCTCGGGATTCGGGGGAGCAGTACTTC

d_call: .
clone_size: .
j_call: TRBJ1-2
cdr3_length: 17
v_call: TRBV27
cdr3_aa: CASSLNGPMGGDYGYTF
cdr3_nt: TGTGCCAGCAGTTTAAACGGTCCGATGGGCGGGGACTATGGCTACACCTTC

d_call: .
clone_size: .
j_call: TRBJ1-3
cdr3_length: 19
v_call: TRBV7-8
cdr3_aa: CASSREIELREGSGNTIYF
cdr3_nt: TGTGCCAGCAGCCGAGAAATTGAACTGCGGGAGGGGTCTGGAAACACCATATATTTT

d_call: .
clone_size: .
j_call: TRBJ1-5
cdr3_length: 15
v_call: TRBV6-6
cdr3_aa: CASSYSSAGDQPQHF
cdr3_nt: TGTGCCAGCAGTTACTCGTCAGCCGGGGATCAGCCCCAGCATTTT

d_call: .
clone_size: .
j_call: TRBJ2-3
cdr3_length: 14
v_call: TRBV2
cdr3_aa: CASNAQRYSDTQYF
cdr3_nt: TGTGCCAGCAACGCCCAACGCTATTCAGATACGCAGTATTTT

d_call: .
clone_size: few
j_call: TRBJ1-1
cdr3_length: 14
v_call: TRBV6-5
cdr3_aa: CASSNEDSNTEAFF
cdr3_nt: TGTGCCAGCAGTAACGAGGACAGCAACACTGAAGCTTTCTTT

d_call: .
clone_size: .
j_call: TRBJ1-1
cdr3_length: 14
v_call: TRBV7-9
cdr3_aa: CASSLVSMIPEAFF
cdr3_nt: TGTGCCAGCAGCTTAGTATCTATGATCCCTGAAGCTTTCTTT

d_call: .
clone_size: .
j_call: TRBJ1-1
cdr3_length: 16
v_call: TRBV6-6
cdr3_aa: CASNWNSQGGNTEAFF
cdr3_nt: TGTGCCAGCAACTGGAACTCCCAAGGTGGGAACACTGAAGCTTTCTTT

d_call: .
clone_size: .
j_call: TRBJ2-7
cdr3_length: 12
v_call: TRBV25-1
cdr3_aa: CATEGLGYEQYF
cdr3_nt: TGTGCCACCGAGGGACTCGGCTACGAGCAGTACTTC

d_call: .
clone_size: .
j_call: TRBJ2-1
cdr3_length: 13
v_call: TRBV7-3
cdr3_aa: CASSAPSYNEQFF
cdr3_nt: TGTGCCAGCAGCGCCCCGAGCTACAATGAGCAGTTCTTC

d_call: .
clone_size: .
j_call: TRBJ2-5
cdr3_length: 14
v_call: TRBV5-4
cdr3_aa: CASSGGGNQETQYF
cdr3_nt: TGTGCCAGCAGCGGAGGGGGTAACCAAGAGACCCAGTACTTC

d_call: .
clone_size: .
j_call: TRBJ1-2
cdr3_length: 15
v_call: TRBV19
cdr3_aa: CASRLAGIPNYGYTF
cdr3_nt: TGTGCCAGTAGATTGGCAGGGATCCCTAACTATGGCTACACCTTC

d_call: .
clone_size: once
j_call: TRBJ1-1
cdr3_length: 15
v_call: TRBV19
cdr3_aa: CASSPGQFMITEAFF
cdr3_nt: TGTGCCAGTAGTCCAGGACAGTTTATGATCACTGAAGCTTTCTTT

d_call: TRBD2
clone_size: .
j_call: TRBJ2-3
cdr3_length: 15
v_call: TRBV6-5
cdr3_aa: CASSYGGESTDTQYF
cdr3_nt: TGTGCCAGCAGTTACGGGGGGGAGAGCACAGATACGCAGTATTTT

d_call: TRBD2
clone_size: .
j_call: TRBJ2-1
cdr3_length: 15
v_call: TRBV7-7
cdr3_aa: CASSPGTSVYNEQFF
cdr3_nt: TGTGCCAGCAGCCCCGGGACTAGCGTTTACAATGAGCAGTTCTTC

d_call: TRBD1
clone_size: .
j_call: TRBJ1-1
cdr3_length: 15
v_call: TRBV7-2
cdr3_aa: CASSTLGTGPPEAFF
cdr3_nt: TGTGCCAGCAGCACCCTTGGGACAGGGCCCCCTGAAGCTTTCTTT

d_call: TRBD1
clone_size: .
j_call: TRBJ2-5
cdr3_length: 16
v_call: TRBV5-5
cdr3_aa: CASSLGTGAQGETQYF
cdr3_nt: TGTGCCAGCAGCTTGGGGACAGGGGCACAGGGAGAGACCCAGTACTTC

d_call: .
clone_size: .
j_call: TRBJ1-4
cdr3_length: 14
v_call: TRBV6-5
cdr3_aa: CASSPGTVQGKLFF
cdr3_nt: TGTGCCAGCAGTCCCGGGACCGTCCAGGGGAAACTGTTTTTT

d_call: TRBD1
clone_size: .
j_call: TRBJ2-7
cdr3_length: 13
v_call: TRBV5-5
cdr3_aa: CASGTGVTYEQYF
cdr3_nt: TGTGCCAGCGGGACAGGGGTCACCTACGAGCAGTACTTC

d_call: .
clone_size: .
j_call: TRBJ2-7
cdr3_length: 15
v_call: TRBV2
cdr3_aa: CASSEASAHSYEQYF
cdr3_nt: TGTGCCAGCAGTGAAGCTAGCGCCCACTCCTACGAGCAGTACTTC

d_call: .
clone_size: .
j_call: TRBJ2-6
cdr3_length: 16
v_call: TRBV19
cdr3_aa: CASSMGGFSGANVLTF
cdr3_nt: TGTGCCAGTAGTATGGGAGGTTTCTCTGGGGCCAACGTCCTGACTTTC

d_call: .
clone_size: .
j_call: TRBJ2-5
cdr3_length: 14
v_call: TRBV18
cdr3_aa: CASSPTGRGETQYF
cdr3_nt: TGTGCCAGCTCACCAACAGGGAGGGGAGAGACCCAGTACTTC

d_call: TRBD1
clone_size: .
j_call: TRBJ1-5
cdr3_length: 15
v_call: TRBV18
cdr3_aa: CASSPKDRGYHPQHF
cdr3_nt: TGTGCCAGCTCACCAAAGGACAGGGGGTATCACCCCCAGCATTTT

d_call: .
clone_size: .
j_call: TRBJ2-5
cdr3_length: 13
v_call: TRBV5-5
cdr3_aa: CASSFPGEETQYF
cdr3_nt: TGTGCCAGCAGCTTTCCAGGAGAGGAGACCCAGTACTTC

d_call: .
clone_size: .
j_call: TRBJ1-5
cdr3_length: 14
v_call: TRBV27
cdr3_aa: CASSAREFNQPQHF
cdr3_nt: TGTGCCAGCAGTGCCCGGGAGTTCAATCAGCCCCAGCATTTT

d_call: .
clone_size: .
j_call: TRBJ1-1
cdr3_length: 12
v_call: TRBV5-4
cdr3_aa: CASSFREIEAFF
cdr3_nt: TGTGCCAGCAGCTTCAGGGAGATTGAAGCTTTCTTT

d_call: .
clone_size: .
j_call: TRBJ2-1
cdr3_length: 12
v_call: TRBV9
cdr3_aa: CASSVTDNEQFF
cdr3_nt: TGTGCCAGCAGCGTAACTGACAATGAGCAGTTCTTC

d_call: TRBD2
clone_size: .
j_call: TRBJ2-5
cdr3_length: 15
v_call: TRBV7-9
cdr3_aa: CASSPGTRLGETQYF
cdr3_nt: TGTGCCAGCAGCCCAGGGACTAGGTTAGGGGAGACCCAGTACTTC